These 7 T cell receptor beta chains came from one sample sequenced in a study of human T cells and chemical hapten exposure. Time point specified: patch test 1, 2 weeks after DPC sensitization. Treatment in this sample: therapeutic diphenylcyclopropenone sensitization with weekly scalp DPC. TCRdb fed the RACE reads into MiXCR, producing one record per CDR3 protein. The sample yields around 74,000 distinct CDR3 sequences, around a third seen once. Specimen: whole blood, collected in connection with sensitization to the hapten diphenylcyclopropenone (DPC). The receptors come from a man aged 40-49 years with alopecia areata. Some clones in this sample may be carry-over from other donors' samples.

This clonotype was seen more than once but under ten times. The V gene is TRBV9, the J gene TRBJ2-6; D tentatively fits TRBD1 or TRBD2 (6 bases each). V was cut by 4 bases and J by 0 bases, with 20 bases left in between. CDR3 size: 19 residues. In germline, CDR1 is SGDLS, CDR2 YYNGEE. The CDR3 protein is CASSPPLGGGNSGANVLTF. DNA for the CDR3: TGTGCCAGCAGCCCCCCCTTGGGGGGCGGAAACTCTGGGGCCAACGTCCTGACTTTC.

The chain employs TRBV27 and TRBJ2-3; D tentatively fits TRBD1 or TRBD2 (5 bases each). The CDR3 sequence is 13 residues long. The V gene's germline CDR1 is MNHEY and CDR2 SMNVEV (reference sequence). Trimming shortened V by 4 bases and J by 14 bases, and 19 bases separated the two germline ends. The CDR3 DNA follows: TGTGCCAGCAGTTCCTACCGGGACCCGGGGACGTATTTT. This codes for CASSSYRDPGTYF.

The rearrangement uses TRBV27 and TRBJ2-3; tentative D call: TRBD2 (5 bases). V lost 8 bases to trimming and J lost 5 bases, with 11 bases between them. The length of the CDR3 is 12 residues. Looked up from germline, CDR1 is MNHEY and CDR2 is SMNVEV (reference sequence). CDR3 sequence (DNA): TGTGCCAGCGGCCCCGGGGAAGATACGCAGTATTTT. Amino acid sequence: CASGPGEDTQYF.

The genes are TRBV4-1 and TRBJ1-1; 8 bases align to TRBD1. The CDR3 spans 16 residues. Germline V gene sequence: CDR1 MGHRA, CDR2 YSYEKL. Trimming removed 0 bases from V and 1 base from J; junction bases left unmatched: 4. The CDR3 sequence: CASSQDRTGRNTEAFF. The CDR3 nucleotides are TGCGCCAGCAGCCAAGATCGGACAGGGCGGAACACTGAAGCTTTCTTT.

The CDR3 loop is CASSPLRLAGGVYNEQFF. The CDR3 region has the DNA TGTGCCAGCTCACCCCTCCGACTAGCGGGAGGGGTTTACAATGAGCAGTTCTTC. V and J are TRBV18 and TRBJ2-1; 14 bases fit TRBD2. The junction had 8 bases not matched to a gene; V was cut back by 3 bases and J by 4 bases. The CDR3 runs to 18 residues. The germline gives CDR1 KGHSH, CDR2 LQKENI.

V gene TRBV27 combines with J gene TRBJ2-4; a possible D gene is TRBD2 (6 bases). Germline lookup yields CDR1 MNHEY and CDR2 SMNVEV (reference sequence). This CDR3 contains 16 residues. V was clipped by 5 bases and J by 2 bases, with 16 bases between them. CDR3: CASSPLGTLTKNIQYF. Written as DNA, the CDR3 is TGTGCCAGCAGTCCCTTGGGGACTTTGACCAAAAACATTCAGTACTTC.

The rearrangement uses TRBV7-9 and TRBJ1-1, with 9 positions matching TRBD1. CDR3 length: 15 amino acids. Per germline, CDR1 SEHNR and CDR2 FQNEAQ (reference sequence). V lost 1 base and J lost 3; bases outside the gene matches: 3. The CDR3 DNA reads TGTGCCAGCAGCTTAGGACAGGGGGTTGACACTGAAGCTTTCTTT. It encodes CASSLGQGVDTEAFF. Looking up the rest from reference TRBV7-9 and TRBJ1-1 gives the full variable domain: DTGVSQNPRHKITKRGQNVTFRCDPISEHNRLYWYRQTLGQGPEFLTYFQNEAQLEKSRLLSDRFSAERPKGSFSTLEIQRTEQGDSAMYLCASSLGQGVDTEAFFGQGTRLTVV.